This section outlines one TCR beta chain sequence together with its context. The data are from a study of blood T cell repertoires in COVID-19. Study in general: Sites across the United States, Italy and Spain contributed samples from acute and convalescent COVID-19.

Germline V gives CDR1 SGDLS, CDR2 YYNGEE. The CDR3 has 17 residues. V lost 0 bases, J lost 1 base, and 13 bases lay in between. In the original processing: Quantification of nucleated cells was approximated via reference gene primer amplification. TCRdb keeps only in-frame clones here, not all; method: immunoSEQ multiplex PCR. V and J calls and clone size are copied from that table; D and trimming were computed from the DNA. The sample shows roughly 250,000 clones, over 75% of them seen only once. This TCR was recovered from a human donor with COVID-19, enrolled during active disease. The donor label of this sample is uncertain. The sequencing sample was made of peripheral blood. The rearrangement links TRBV9 to TRBJ2-2, with D possibly TRBD1 on 5 matching bases. The CDR3, as DNA: TGTGCCAGCAGCGTAGTTCCGGGTAGGGGGAACACCGGGGAGCTGTTTTTT. This gives the protein CASSVVPGRGNTGELFF.